Following are 9 T cell receptor beta chains from one sample sequenced in a study of blood T cell repertoires in COVID-19. Sequencing used immunoSEQ multiplex PCR; TCRdb keeps in-frame clones, though not all of them. The table has 90,000 to 120,000 clones, around 90% seen once. Input material: peripheral blood. Receptor source: a human donor in a cohort sampled during active COVID-19.

The gene calls are TRBV6-1 and TRBJ1-5; 11 bases fit TRBD1. Trimming cost V 3 bases and J 6 bases; bases outside gene matches: 4. Germline CDR1 is MNHNS and CDR2 is SASEGT. The length of the CDR3 is 15 residues. The CDR3 loop is CASSEMGQGVQPQHF. The CDR3 bases are TGTGCCAGCAGTGAGATGGGACAGGGGGTTCAGCCCCAGCATTTT.

The chain recombines TRBV21-1 with TRBJ1-2; the tabulated D call, TRBD1, remains unverified against the DNA. TRBV21-1 is an annotated pseudogene. The CDR3 spans 16 residues. CDR3 sequence: CATDTRGQGGIHGYTF. DNA for the CDR3: TGTGCCACCGACACAAGGGGACAGGGAGGGATTCATGGCTACACCTTC.

V is TRBV6-6 and J is TRBJ1-1; D may be TRBD1 (6 bases). CDR1 is MNHNY and CDR2 is SVGAGI in the germline V gene (reference sequence). This CDR3 has 14 amino acids. Trimming removed 2 bases from V and 0 bases from J, with 7 bases in between. The CDR3 DNA follows: TGTGCCAGCAGTTACAGGGGGTTGAACACTGAAGCTTTCTTT. This encodes CASSYRGLNTEAFF.

The chain recombines TRBV7-9 with TRBJ2-1; a possible D gene is TRBD2 (5 bases). The CDR3 sequence is 16 residues long. V was shortened by 6 bases and J by 4 bases, with 19 bases between the two germline ends. The germline V gene has CDR1 SEHNR and CDR2 FQNEAQ (reference sequence). The CDR3 DNA is TGTGCCAGCAGTTTTCTTACGGGGATCAGGTACAATGAGCAGTTCTTC. Translated: CASSFLTGIRYNEQFF.

The rearrangement links TRBV9 to TRBJ2-7; D may be TRBD2 (6 bases). CDR3 length: 14 residues. The germline V gene encodes CDR1 SGDLS and CDR2 YYNGEE. V was clipped by 0 bases and J by 3 bases, with 10 bases between them. The DNA of the CDR3 is TGTGCCAGCAGCGTAGGGAGACTAGACTACGAGCAGTACTTC. Residues: CASSVGRLDYEQYF. Full variable domain (remainder filled in from reference TRBV9 and TRBJ2-7): DSGVTQTPKHLITATGQRVTLRCSPRSGDLSVYWYQQSLDQGLQFLIQYYNGEERAKGNILERFSAQQFPDLHSELNLSSLELGDSALYFCASSVGRLDYEQYFGPGTRLTVT.

V and J are TRBV6-5 and TRBJ1-2, with TRBD1 identical over 7 bases. Germline lookup yields CDR1 MNHEY and CDR2 SVGAGI. The CDR3 is 13 amino acids. With 7 bases clipped from V and 4 bases from J, the junction kept 6 bases outside the gene matches. The CDR3 nucleotides are TGTGCCAGCACTAGACAGGGTCCCTATGGCTACACCTTC. The encoded protein is CASTRQGPYGYTF.

This chain links TRBV7-8 with TRBJ2-1; 16 bases align to TRBD2. Germline V gene lookup returns CDR1 SGHVS and CDR2 FQNEAQ. This CDR3 has 19 amino acids. V gave up 5 bases and J gave up 9 bases; unmatched junction bases: 16. The CDR3 protein is CASSEGLAGGPPPTIEQFF. The CDR3 DNA reads TGTGCCAGCAGCGAGGGACTAGCGGGAGGGCCGCCCCCGACAATTGAGCAGTTCTTC.

The chain joins TRBV12-3 or TRBV12-4 to TRBJ1-1, with D possibly TRBD1 on 5 matching bases. The V gene lost 6 bases and the J gene lost 10 bases, with 18 bases spanning the gap. The CDR3 has 13 amino acids. The CDR3 DNA reads as TGTGCCAGCAGCACCGCTGGGGGGATCCGAGCTTTCTTT. It is translated as CASSTAGGIRAFF.

This chain connects TRBV10-3 to TRBJ2-1, with 8 bases aligning to TRBD1. In germline, CDR1 is ENHRY, CDR2 SYGVKD. The CDR3 loop spans 14 amino acids. The junction had 10 bases not matched to a gene; V was cut back by 10 bases and J by 5 bases. The DNA of the CDR3 is TGTGCCACCTCCGTGACAGGGGATGACAATGAGCAGTTCTTC. Translating gives CATSVTGDDNEQFF.